This TCR beta chain was captured in a study of human T cells and chemical hapten exposure. This CDR3 spans 13 amino acids. The germline CDR1 and CDR2 sequences are SGHRS and YFSETQ. The V end was cut by 4 bases, the J end by 5 bases, with 13 bases between. Time point denoted: patch test 3, about 24 weeks after DPC sensitization. As to treatment: therapeutic diphenylcyclopropenone sensitization with weekly scalp DPC. Each patch test followed a blood draw. People who gave samples had alopecia, were 18 to 70 years old, and were suitable for DPC. This clonotype appeared a few times. In TCRdb, the RACE reads were re-called with MiXCR into one record per CDR3 protein. Of 150,000 to 200,000 distinct CDR3 sequences in the sample, about 30% were seen once.

The sample here was whole blood, taken in connection with sensitization to the hapten diphenylcyclopropenone (DPC). The genes are TRBV5-1 and TRBJ2-7, with D unresolved. The receptor was derived from a young woman with alopecia areata. Some clones in this sample may be carry-over from other donors' samples. The DNA for the CDR3 is TGCGCCAGCAGCCGCCCGACCTCGGACGAGCAGTACTTC. The encoded protein is CASSRPTSDEQYF.